This T cell receptor beta chain was identified in a study of blood T cell repertoires in COVID-19. Study context: T cells, B-cell-depleted T cells, or PBMCs provided the cDNA or gDNA that served as material.

Per the original methods: The assay estimated nucleated cells by amplifying reference gene primers. Repertoires were generated with immunoSEQ multiplex PCR, while TCRdb's copy carries only in-frame clones and drops some. For V, J and clone size, that table is used; D and trimming come from the DNA. The sample carries fewer than 400,000 clones, roughly 89% recorded once. Per germline, CDR1 SGHDT and CDR2 YYEEEE. The CDR3 spans 15 residues. V was cut by 4 bases and J by 7 bases, with 15 bases left in between. This TCR came from a woman aged 30 to 39 with COVID-19, enrolled during active disease. Specimen: peripheral blood. The V call is TRBV5-6, the J call TRBJ1-6; D not certain. The CDR3 loop is CASSVRLSGNSPLHF. In DNA, the CDR3 is TGTGCCAGCAGCGTAAGACTGTCCGGGAATTCACCCCTCCACTTT.